This note documents a single TCR beta chain sequence. Antigen specificity is unknown. The data belong to a study of T cells in localized non-small cell lung cancer. Germline values: CDR1 KGHSH, CDR2 LQKENI. The germline V and J ends were trimmed by 6 bases and 5 bases, with 16 bases remaining between them. The CDR3 is 14 amino acids. Study outcomes and limitations: Compared with tumor, uninvolved adjacent lung displayed greater T cell clonality, ranking highest overall.

Method: immunoSEQ multiplex PCR; TCRdb's copy keeps in-frame clones and lacks some. The sample records roughly 35,000 clones, approximately 88% being singletons. The TCR originated in a woman aged 40-69 years with stage I lung adenocarcinoma. The sequencing used peripheral blood, collected before any cancer treatment. V gene TRBV18 combines with J gene TRBJ2-5; D might be TRBD1 (5 bases). The CDR3 nucleotides are TGTGCCAGCTCCCCTTCAGGGTCCGGGGAGACCCAGTACTTC. Translated, it gives CASSPSGSGETQYF. The full variable domain, rest sourced from reference TRBV18 and TRBJ2-5, is NAGVMQNPRHLVRRRGQEARLRCSPMKGHSHVYWYRQLPEEGLKFMVYLQKENIIDESGMPKERFSAEFPKEGPSILRIQQVVRGDSAAYFCASSPSGSGETQYFGPGTRLLVL.